This T cell receptor (beta chain) was captured by sequencing in a study of cytomegalovirus exposure and HLA in healthy donors. Study background: Among 150 million to 200 million T cells, an earlier analysis found 90 million to 130 million unique TCR beta sequences. Study-wide results and limits: A later analysis linked a missense variant in DCLRE1C to the trimming of TCR beta V and J genes.

PCR involved 60 Vbeta and 13 Jbeta primers. Produced via immunoSEQ multiplex PCR; TCRdb's table is partial and in-frame only. The table records 110,000 or so clones, over 60% of them present only once. Remarks on this clone: The antigen is undetermined.

CDR1 is SGHDT, CDR2 YYEEEE, per germline. V was pared by 2 bases and J by 2 bases, with 4 bases of the junction left unmatched. The CDR3 contains 16 residues. At the time of sampling, donors were nominally healthy, though unrecorded immune exposures were likely. The receptor's source is a young man in good health and CMV-seropositive. Input material: PBMCs. This chain links TRBV5-6 with TRBJ2-1; 10 bases are a match to TRBD1. The CDR3 DNA reads as TGTGCCAGCAGCTTCCTCGGGACAGGGGCCTACAATGAGCAGTTCTTC. Its protein is CASSFLGTGAYNEQFF.